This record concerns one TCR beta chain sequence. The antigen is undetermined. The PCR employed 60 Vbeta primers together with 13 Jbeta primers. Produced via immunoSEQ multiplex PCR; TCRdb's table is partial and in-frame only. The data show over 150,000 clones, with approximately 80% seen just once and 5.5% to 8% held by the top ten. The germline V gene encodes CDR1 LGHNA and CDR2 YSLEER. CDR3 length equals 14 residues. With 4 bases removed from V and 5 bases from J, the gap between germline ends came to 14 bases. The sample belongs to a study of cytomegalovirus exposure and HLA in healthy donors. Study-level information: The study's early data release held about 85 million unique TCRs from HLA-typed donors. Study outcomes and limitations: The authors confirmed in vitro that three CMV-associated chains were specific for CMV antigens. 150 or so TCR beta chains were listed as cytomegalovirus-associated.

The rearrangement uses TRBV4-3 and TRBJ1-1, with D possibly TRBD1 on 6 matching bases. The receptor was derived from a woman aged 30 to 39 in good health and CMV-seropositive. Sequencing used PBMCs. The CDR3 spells CASSRGGARTEAFF. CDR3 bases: TGCGCCAGCAGCCGCGGGGGCGCGAGAACTGAAGCTTTCTTT.